A selection of T cell receptor beta chains follows, all from one sample in a study of blood T cells in healthy people across ages. MiXCR was run by TCRdb on the 5' RACE reads, yielding one entry per CDR3 protein. In the table there are 800,000 to 950,000 distinct CDR3 sequences, around 49% of which are singletons. Sequencing input: blood. The source is a man aged 25 to 40 in good health. The CDR3 runs from the conserved cysteine through the conserved F or W. The D gene is left open where the match is weak. Where a row states a size, it is once, few, many or the class of an expanded clone; other rows omit it.

TRBV29-1	TRBJ1-1	NA	NA	10	CSGVNTEAFF	TGCAGCGGTGTGAACACTGAAGCTTTCTTT
TRBV10-3	TRBJ2-7	few	NA	16	CAISESEAGQPREQYF	TGTGCCATCAGTGAGTCGGAGGCAGGCCAACCTCGCGAGCAGTACTTC
TRBV14	TRBJ2-5	NA	NA	18	CASSRDRGGSKVLETQYF	TGTGCCAGCAGCCGTGACAGGGGAGGGTCCAAAGTACTTGAGACCCAGTACTTC
TRBV27	TRBJ1-2	once	NA	15	CASSYSGQANYGYTF	TGTGCCAGCAGTTACTCGGGACAAGCTAACTATGGCTACACCTTC
TRBV6-1	TRBJ2-1	NA	NA	12	CASSEQIHEQFF	TGTGCCAGCAGTGAACAGATTCATGAGCAGTTCTTC
TRBV3-1	TRBJ2-7	few	NA	14	CASSQVTSSYEQYF	TGTGCCAGCAGCCAGGTGACTAGTTCCTACGAGCAGTACTTC
TRBV3-1	TRBJ2-1	few	NA	14	CASSWRGSENEQFF	TGTGCCAGCAGCTGGAGGGGCTCTGAGAATGAGCAGTTCTTC
TRBV12-3/TRBV12-4	TRBJ1-6	few	TRBD1	14	CASTLQGVGSPLHF	TGTGCCAGCACTTTACAGGGGGTTGGATCACCCCTCCACTTT
TRBV11-3	TRBJ2-5	few	TRBD2	15	CASSQGLAGRETQYF	TGTGCCAGCAGCCAGGGACTAGCGGGTCGAGAGACCCAGTACTTC
TRBV5-6	TRBJ1-5	NA	NA	16	CASSRTTGHSNQPQHF	TGTGCCAGCAGCCGAACGACAGGACATAGCAATCAGCCCCAGCATTTT
TRBV7-2	TRBJ1-5	NA	NA	13	CASSELWHQPQHF	TGTGCCAGCAGCGAATTGTGGCATCAGCCCCAGCATTTT
TRBV2	TRBJ2-5	NA	NA	15	CTSMGQSQPQETQYF	TGTACCAGCATGGGACAAAGCCAACCTCAAGAGACCCAGTACTTC
TRBV28	TRBJ2-7	NA	NA	13	CASSLYGSKEQYF	TGTGCCAGCAGTTTATACGGGAGCAAAGAGCAGTACTTC
TRBV29-1	TRBJ2-1	many	NA	13	CSVELPTYNEQFF	TGCAGCGTTGAACTACCCACCTACAATGAGCAGTTCTTC
TRBV9	TRBJ1-6	few	NA	17	CASSVGGLGVGNSPLHF	TGTGCCAGCAGCGTAGGGGGTTTGGGGGTTGGAAATTCACCCCTCCACTTT
TRBV11-2	TRBJ2-7	few	NA	12	CASTLSSYEQYF	TGTGCCAGCACCCTTAGCTCCTACGAGCAGTACTTC
TRBV24-1	TRBJ2-3	NA	NA	15	CATSDPASAPDTQYF	TGTGCCACCAGTGATCCTGCCAGCGCCCCAGATACGCAGTATTTT
TRBV28	TRBJ2-1	few	TRBD1	20	CASSSLDGTGVGGGVHEQFF	TGTGCCAGCAGTTCCCTCGACGGGACAGGGGTCGGAGGTGGGGTCCATGAGCAGTTCTTC
TRBV6-5	TRBJ2-7	many	NA	15	CASSYSNTGRNEQYF	TGTGCCAGCAGTTACTCGAATACAGGGAGAAACGAGCAGTACTTC
TRBV7-6	TRBJ2-1	few	NA	13	CASSYSLDNEQFF	TGTGCCAGCAGCTACTCTTTAGACAATGAGCAGTTCTTC
TRBV3-1	TRBJ1-2	few	TRBD1	13	CASVGTGTDGYTF	TGTGCCAGCGTCGGGACAGGGACCGATGGCTACACCTTC
TRBV20-1	TRBJ1-2	once	NA	17	CSARDLPRGAGGYGYTF	TGCAGTGCTAGAGATCTCCCCAGGGGAGCAGGCGGCTATGGCTACACCTTC
TRBV5-1	TRBJ2-3	NA	NA	17	CASSSLTASTSTDTQYF	TGCGCCAGCAGCTCCTTGACGGCTTCTACTAGCACAGATACGCAGTATTTT
TRBV29-1	TRBJ1-4	NA	NA	10	CSAAGEKLFF	TGCAGCGCCGCTGGTGAAAAACTGTTTTTT
TRBV5-4	TRBJ1-3	NA	NA	20	CASSLDPGQTYQSSGNTIYF	TGTGCCAGCAGCTTGGACCCCGGTCAGACCTACCAATCATCTGGAAACACCATATATTTT
TRBV6-5	TRBJ2-7	few	NA	14	CASRRQAGTLEQYF	TGTGCCAGCAGAAGACAGGCGGGGACCCTCGAGCAGTACTTC
TRBV5-1	TRBJ2-5	NA	NA	15	CASSLASSPSETQYF	TGCGCCAGCAGCTTGGCTTCTAGCCCCTCAGAGACCCAGTACTTC